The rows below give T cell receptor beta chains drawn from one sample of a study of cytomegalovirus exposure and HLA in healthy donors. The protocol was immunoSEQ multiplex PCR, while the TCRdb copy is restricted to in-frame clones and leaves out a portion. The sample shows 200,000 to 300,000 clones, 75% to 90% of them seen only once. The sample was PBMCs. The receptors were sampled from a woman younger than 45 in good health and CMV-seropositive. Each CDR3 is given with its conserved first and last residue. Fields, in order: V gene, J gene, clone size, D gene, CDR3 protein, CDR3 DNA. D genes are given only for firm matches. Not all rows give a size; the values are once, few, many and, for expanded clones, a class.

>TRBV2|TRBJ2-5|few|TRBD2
CASSERSGSRETQYF
TGTGCCAGCAGTGAAAGGAGCGGGAGTCGGGAGACCCAGTACTTC
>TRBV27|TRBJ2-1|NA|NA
CASSLSPLSGGATYNEQFF
TGTGCCAGCAGTTTATCACCCCTGAGTGGGGGGGCTACCTACAATGAGCAGTTCTTC
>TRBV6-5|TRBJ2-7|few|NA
CASSYSRQGYEQYF
TGTGCCAGCAGTTACTCGCGGCAGGGCTACGAGCAGTACTTC
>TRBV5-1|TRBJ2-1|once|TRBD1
CASSLKSGTGKNYNADEQFF
TGCGCCAGCAGCCTAAAATCCGGGACAGGGAAAAATTACAATGCGGATGAGCAGTTCTTC
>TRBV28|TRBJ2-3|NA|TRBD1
CASSLSGTGKFSTDTQYF
TGTGCCAGCAGTTTAAGCGGGACAGGGAAGTTTAGCACAGATACGCAGTATTTT
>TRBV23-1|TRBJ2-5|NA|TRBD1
CASRSPPGQIQETQYF
TGCGCCAGCAGGTCACCCCCGGGACAGATACAAGAGACCCAGTACTTC
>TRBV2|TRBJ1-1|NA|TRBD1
CASSGWDRAKVGDTEAFF
TGTGCCAGCAGTGGGTGGGACAGGGCAAAAGTTGGGGACACTGAAGCTTTCTTT
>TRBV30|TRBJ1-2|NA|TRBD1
CAWSARTGGRYGYTF
TGTGCCTGGAGTGCCAGGACAGGGGGCAGATATGGCTACACCTTC
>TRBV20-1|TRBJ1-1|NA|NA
CRSNTEAFF
TGCAGGTCTAACACTGAAGCTTTCTTT
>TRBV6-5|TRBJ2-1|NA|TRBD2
CATAGLASNEQFF
TGTGCCACCGCGGGACTAGCGTCCAATGAGCAGTTCTTC
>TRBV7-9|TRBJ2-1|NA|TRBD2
CASSHPLAGPDNEQFF
TGTGCCAGCAGCCACCCACTAGCGGGACCTGACAATGAGCAGTTCTTC
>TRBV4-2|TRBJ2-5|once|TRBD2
CASSPQGSTGGPETQYF
TGTGCCAGCAGCCCTCAGGGTTCAACGGGAGGGCCGGAGACCCAGTACTTC
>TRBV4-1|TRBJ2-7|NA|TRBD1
CASSRGVPGQGAYEQYF
TGCGCCAGCAGCCGAGGGGTTCCGGGACAGGGGGCTTACGAGCAGTACTTC
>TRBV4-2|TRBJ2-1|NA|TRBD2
CASSHGVGAGGNNEQFF
TGTGCCAGCAGCCATGGAGTCGGAGCGGGAGGGAACAATGAGCAGTTCTTC
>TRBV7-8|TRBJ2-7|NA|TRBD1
CASSLGQGVGEQYF
TGTGCCAGCAGCTTGGGACAGGGGGTGGGCGAGCAGTACTTC
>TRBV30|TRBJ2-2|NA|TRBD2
CAWSPGSGMSGELFF
TGTGCCTGGAGTCCAGGTAGCGGGATGAGCGGGGAGCTGTTTTTT
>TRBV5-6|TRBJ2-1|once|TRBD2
CASSVLAGATYNEQFF
TGTGCCAGCAGCGTCCTAGCGGGGGCGACCTACAATGAGCAGTTCTTC
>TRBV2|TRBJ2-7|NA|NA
CASTGPSYEQYF
TGTGCCAGCACAGGCCCTTCCTACGAGCAGTACTTC
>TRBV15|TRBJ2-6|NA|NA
CAFREGAIAPGANVLTF
TGTGCCTTCCGGGAGGGGGCAATCGCCCCTGGGGCCAACGTCCTGACTTTC
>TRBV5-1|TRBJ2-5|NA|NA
CASSSEPEETQYF
TGCGCCAGCAGCTCCGAGCCCGAAGAGACCCAGTACTTC
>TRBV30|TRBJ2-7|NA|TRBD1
CAWSVGGPYEQYF
TGTGCCTGGAGTGTAGGGGGCCCCTACGAGCAGTACTTC
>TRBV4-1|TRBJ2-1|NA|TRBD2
CASSQAGDEQFF
TGCGCCAGCAGCCAGGCGGGAGATGAGCAGTTCTTC
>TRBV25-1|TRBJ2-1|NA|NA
CASTPLGDSYNEQFF
TGTGCCAGCACCCCCCTCGGGGACTCCTACAATGAGCAGTTCTTC
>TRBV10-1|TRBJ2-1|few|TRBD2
CASSEPGGGRANEQFF
TGCGCCAGCAGTGAGCCGGGGGGCGGGAGGGCGAATGAGCAGTTCTTC
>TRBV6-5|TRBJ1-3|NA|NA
CASKEDYLSGNTIYF
TGTGCCAGCAAGGAGGACTACCTCTCTGGAAACACCATATATTTT
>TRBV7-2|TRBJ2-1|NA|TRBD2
CASSLRLAGEQFF
TGTGCCAGCAGTTTACGACTAGCGGGTGAGCAGTTCTTC
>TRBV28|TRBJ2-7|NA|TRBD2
CASSFQGLAGGYEQYF
TGTGCCAGCAGTTTCCAGGGACTAGCGGGAGGGTACGAGCAGTACTTC
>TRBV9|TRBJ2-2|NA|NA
CASNSGGVTGELFF
TGTGCCAGCAATTCGGGTGGCGTGACCGGGGAGCTGTTTTTT
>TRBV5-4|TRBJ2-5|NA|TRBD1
CASSRGTGKETQYF
TGTGCCAGCAGCCGGGGGACAGGCAAAGAGACCCAGTACTTC
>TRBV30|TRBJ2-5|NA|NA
CAWSNVIERRAQYF
TGTGCCTGGAGTAACGTGATCGAACGGAGGGCCCAGTACTTC
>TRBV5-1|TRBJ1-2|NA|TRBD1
CASSTTGGTYGYTF
TGCGCCAGCAGCACGACAGGGGGCACCTATGGCTACACCTTC
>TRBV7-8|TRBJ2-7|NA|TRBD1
CASSPYPDRGYEQYF
TGTGCCAGCAGCCCTTACCCGGACAGGGGCTACGAGCAGTACTTC
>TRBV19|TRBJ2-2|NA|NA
CASSDPNPRGAAMTGELFF
TGTGCCAGTAGTGACCCGAACCCCCGCGGGGCTGCGATGACCGGGGAGCTGTTTTTT
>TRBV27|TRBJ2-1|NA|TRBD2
CASSFERESTGDEQFF
TGTGCCAGCAGTTTTGAGCGGGAGTCAACGGGCGATGAGCAGTTCTTC
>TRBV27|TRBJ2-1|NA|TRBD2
CASSFLGGSSYNEQFF
TGTGCCAGCAGTTTTTTGGGCGGGAGCTCCTACAATGAGCAGTTCTTC
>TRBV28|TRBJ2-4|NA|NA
CASSLTAPNIQYF
TGTGCCAGCAGTTTGACAGCCCCAAACATTCAGTACTTC
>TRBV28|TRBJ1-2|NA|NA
CASSLSGGAGMAYGYTF
TGTGCCAGCAGTTTATCAGGCGGAGCGGGCATGGCTTATGGCTACACCTTC
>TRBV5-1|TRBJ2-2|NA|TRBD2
CASSERTSGRDTGELFF
TGCGCCAGCAGCGAACGGACTAGCGGGAGGGACACCGGGGAGCTGTTTTTT
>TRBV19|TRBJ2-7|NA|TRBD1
CASSHRGLRNEQYF
TGTGCCAGTAGCCACAGGGGGCTTCGGAACGAGCAGTACTTC
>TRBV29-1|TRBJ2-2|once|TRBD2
CSVSPSGAGELFF
TGCAGCGTTAGCCCTAGCGGGGCCGGGGAGCTGTTTTTT
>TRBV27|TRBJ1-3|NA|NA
CASQDSIRNTIYF
TGTGCCAGCCAAGACAGTATAAGAAACACCATATATTTT
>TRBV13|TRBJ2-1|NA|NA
CASSLSGPRNEQFF
TGTGCCAGCAGCTTAAGCGGACCCCGCAATGAGCAGTTCTTC
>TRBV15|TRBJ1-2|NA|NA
CATSRDLGDYGYTF
TGTGCCACCAGCAGAGATCTCGGGGACTATGGCTACACCTTC
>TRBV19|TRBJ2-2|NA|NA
CASSRLGGLNTGELFF
TGTGCCAGTAGTCGACTTGGGGGCCTAAACACCGGGGAGCTGTTTTTT
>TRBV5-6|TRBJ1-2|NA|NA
CASSPPAGYLIPNYGYTF
TGTGCCAGCAGCCCCCCGGCAGGGTACTTGATACCTAACTATGGCTACACCTTC
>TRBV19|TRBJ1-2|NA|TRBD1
CANLQGRSPYGYTF
TGTGCCAACCTACAGGGGCGATCGCCGTATGGCTACACCTTC
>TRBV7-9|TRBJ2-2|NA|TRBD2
CASSQPGTSGDANTGELFF
TGTGCCAGCAGCCAACCCGGGACTAGCGGAGACGCGAACACCGGGGAGCTGTTTTTT
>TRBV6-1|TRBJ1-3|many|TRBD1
CASSETWTGSRGNTIYF
TGTGCCAGCAGTGAAACCTGGACAGGGTCTCGAGGAAACACCATATATTTT
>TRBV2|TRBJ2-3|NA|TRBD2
CASSEWREGTDTQYF
TGTGCCAGCAGTGAATGGCGGGAGGGGACAGATACGCAGTATTTT
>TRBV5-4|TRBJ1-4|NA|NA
CASSLLGPNEKLFF
TGTGCCAGCAGCCTTTTGGGGCCAAATGAAAAACTGTTTTTT
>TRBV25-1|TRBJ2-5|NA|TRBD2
CASSWGGLQYF
TGTGCCAGCAGCTGGGGGGGACTTCAGTACTTC
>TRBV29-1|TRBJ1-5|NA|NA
CSVIQGSNQPQHF
TGCAGCGTTATACAGGGAAGCAATCAGCCCCAGCATTTT
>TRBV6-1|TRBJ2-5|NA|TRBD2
CASIISGRETQYF
TGTGCCAGCATAATTAGCGGGAGGGAGACCCAGTACTTC
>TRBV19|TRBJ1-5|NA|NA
CASSSGQQLEYSNQPQHF
TGTGCCAGTAGTAGTGGACAGCAACTTGAATATAGCAATCAGCCCCAGCATTTT
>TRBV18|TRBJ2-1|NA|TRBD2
CASSPLAGVYNEQFF
TGTGCCAGCTCCCCACTAGCGGGGGTCTACAATGAGCAGTTCTTC
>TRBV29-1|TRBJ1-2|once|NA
CSVGGGRDYGYTF
TGCAGCGTTGGGGGGGGACGCGACTATGGCTACACCTTC
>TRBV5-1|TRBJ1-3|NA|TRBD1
CASSLGQGEDTIYF
TGCGCCAGCAGCTTGGGACAGGGTGAAGACACCATATATTTT
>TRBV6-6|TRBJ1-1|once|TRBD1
CASRPDRDGEAFF
TGTGCCAGCAGACCGGACAGGGACGGTGAAGCTTTCTTT
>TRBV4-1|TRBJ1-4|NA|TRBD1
CASSQTGRDEKLFF
TGCGCCAGCAGCCAGACAGGGAGAGATGAAAAACTGTTTTTT